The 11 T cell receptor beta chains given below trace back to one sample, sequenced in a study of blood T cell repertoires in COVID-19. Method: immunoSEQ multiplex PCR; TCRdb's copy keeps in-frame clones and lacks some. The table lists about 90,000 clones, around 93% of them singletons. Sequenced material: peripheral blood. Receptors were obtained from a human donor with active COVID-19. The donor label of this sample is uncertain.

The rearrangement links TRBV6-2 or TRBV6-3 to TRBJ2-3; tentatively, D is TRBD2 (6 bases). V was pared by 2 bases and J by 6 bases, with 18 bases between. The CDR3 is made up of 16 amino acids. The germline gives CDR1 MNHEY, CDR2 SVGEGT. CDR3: CASSYLPVAASDTQYF. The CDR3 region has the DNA TGTGCCAGCAGTTACCTTCCCGTAGCGGCATCCGATACGCAGTATTTT.

The CDR3 region is CASSSRASGGLSYNEQFF. CDR3 DNA sequence: TGTGCCAGCAGCTCTAGGGCTAGCGGGGGCCTATCATACAATGAGCAGTTCTTC. This chain joins TRBV7-3 and TRBJ2-1, with 10 bases that match TRBD2. This CDR3 region has 18 residues. Germline assignment: CDR1 SGHTA and CDR2 FQGTGA. V lost 4 bases, J lost 4 bases, and 13 bases stayed unmatched.

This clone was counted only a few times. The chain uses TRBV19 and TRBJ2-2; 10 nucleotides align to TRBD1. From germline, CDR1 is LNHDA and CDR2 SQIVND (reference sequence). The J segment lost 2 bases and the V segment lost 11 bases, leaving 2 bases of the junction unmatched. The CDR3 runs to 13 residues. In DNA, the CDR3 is TGTGCCGGACAGGGGGTTAACACCGGGGAGCTGTTTTTT. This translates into CAGQGVNTGELFF.

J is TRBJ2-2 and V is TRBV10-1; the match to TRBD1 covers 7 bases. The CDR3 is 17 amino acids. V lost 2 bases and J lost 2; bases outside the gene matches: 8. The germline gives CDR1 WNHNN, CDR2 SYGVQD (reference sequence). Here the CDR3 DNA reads TGCGCCAGCAGTGAGAGGGAAGGACAGGCTAACACCGGGGAGCTGTTTTTT. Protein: CASSEREGQANTGELFF.

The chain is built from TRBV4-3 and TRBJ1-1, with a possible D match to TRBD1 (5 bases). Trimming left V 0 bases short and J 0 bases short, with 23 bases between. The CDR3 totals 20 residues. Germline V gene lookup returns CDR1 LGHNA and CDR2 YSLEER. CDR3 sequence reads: CASSQEGGAGFARLNTEAFF. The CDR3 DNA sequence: TGCGCCAGCAGCCAAGAAGGTGGGGCAGGGTTCGCGAGATTGAACACTGAAGCTTTCTTT.

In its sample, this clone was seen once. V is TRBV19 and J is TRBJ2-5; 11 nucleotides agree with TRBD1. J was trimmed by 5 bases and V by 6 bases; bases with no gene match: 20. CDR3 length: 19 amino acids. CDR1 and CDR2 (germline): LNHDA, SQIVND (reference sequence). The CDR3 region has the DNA TGTGCCAGTAGCCAACAATTAGCCGCGGACAGGGGGCGAGGGGAGACCCAGTACTTC. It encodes CASSQQLAADRGRGETQYF.

For the CDR3, the DNA is TGCGCCAGCAGCGTAACAGAGACAGATACGCAGTATTTT. Encoded protein: CASSVTETDTQYF. The V call is TRBV4-3, the J call TRBJ2-3; D is unclear. The CDR3 sequence is 13 residues long. The V gene's germline CDR1 is LGHNA and CDR2 YSLEER. Trimming stripped 5 bases from V and 3 bases from J, with 9 bases between.

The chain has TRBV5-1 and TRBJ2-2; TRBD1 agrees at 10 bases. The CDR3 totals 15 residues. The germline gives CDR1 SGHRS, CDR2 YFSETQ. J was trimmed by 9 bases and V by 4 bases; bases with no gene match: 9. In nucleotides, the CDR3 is TGCGCCAGCAGCCTCCCCGGGACAGGGGTCCGGGAGCTGTTTTTT. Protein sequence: CASSLPGTGVRELFF.

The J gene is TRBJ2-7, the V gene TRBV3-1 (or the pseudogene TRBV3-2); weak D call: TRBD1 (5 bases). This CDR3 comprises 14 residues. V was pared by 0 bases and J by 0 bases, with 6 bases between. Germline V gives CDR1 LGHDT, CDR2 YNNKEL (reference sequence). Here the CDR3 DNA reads TGTGCCAGCAGCCAAGAGGACAACTCCTACGAGCAGTACTTC. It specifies CASSQEDNSYEQYF.

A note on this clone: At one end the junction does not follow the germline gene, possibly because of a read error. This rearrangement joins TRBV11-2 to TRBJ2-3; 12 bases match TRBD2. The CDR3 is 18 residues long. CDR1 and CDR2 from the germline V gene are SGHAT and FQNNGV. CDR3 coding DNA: TGTGCCAGCAGCTTAGACCGGGGACTAGCGGGCCGCACGGATACGCAGTATTTT. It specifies CASSLDRGLAGRTDTQYF.

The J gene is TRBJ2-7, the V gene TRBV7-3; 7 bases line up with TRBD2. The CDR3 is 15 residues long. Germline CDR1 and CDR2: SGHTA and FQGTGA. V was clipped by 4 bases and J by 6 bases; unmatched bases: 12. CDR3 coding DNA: TGTGCCAGCAGCTGGCAGGGAGGGTCTACGTTCGAGCAGTACTTC. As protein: CASSWQGGSTFEQYF.